This is a list of T cell receptor beta chains from one sample in a study of regulatory T cells in long-lasting Graves disease. TCRdb used MiXCR to reprocess the multiplex PCR reads, holding one entry per CDR3 protein. This repertoire shows some 350,000 distinct CDR3 sequences, 15% to 20% found once; its top ten account for roughly a fifth. The same sample was also used in a study of T cells in Graves' hyperthyroidism and ophthalmopathy.

The sample consisted of peripheral blood mononuclear cells (PBMCs), taken at new diagnosis, from a patient treated with antithyroid drugs. Source of these receptors: a woman aged 18-29 years with Graves disease. CDR3s include the opening cysteine and the closing phenylalanine or tryptophan. The order of the fields is CDR3 protein, CDR3 DNA, V gene, clone size, D gene, J gene. The D gene is left open where the match is weak. The size field is filled for only some rows; it gives once, few, many or a size class.

CASSSLDRAGGADTQYF TGTGCCAGCAGTTCATTGGACAGGGCCGGGGGGGCAGATACGCAGTATTTT TRBV27 NA NA TRBJ2-3
CASSHDTTYSNQPQHF TGCGCCAGCAGCCACGACACAACGTATAGCAATCAGCCCCAGCATTTT TRBV4-1 NA NA TRBJ1-5
CASSPQGFTSTYEQYF TGTGCCAGCTCACCACAGGGTTTTACCTCTACGTACGAGCAGTACTTC TRBV18 few NA TRBJ2-7
CASSGLDTGELFF TGTGCCAGCAGCGGCCTGGACACCGGGGAGCTGTTTTTT TRBV4-2 many NA TRBJ2-2
CSARDLREISGANVLTF TGCAGTGCTAGAGATCTCAGGGAAATCTCTGGGGCCAACGTCCTGACTTTC TRBV20-1 NA NA TRBJ2-6
CASNRESGGYTF TGTGCCAGTAATCGGGAGAGTGGTGGCTACACCTTC TRBV19 NA NA TRBJ1-2
CATLAGATGELFF TGTGCCACTCTAGCGGGGGCAACCGGGGAGCTGTTTTTT TRBV7-9 NA TRBD2 TRBJ2-2
CASRRGSSGTQYF TGTGCCAGCAGGAGGGGATCCTCGGGGACCCAGTACTTC TRBV2 many NA TRBJ2-5
CASSPGTALTEAFF TGTGCCAGCTCACCCGGGACAGCCCTCACTGAAGCTTTCTTT TRBV18 many TRBD1 TRBJ1-1
CASSRMSSGMNNEQFF TGCGCCAGCAGCCGAATGAGTAGCGGGATGAACAATGAGCAGTTCTTC TRBV5-1 many TRBD2 TRBJ2-1
CASSRDSLGINEQFF TGTGCCAGCAGCCGAGACAGTTTGGGGATCAATGAGCAGTTCTTC TRBV11-1 few NA TRBJ2-1
CASSPSSTAQYF TGTGCCAGCAGCCCATCATCCACAGCCCAGTACTTC TRBV6-1 many NA TRBJ2-5
CASITPGTNTEAFF TGTGCCAGCATCACTCCAGGGACGAACACTGAAGCTTTCTTT TRBV6-1 many NA TRBJ1-1
CASSMTGNLPRAFF TGTGCCAGTAGTATGACCGGGAATCTTCCTAGAGCTTTCTTT TRBV19 NA NA TRBJ1-1
CASSFSGESNTEAFF TGCGCCAGCAGCTTCTCCGGGGAGTCGAACACTGAAGCTTTCTTT TRBV5-1 many NA TRBJ1-1
CASSHAKGYKQYF TGTGCCAGCAGTCACGCGAAGGGTTATAAGCAGTACTTC TRBV6-1 many NA TRBJ2-7
CASRPGLAGRAHEQYF TGTGCCAGCAGACCGGGACTAGCGGGGAGGGCCCACGAGCAGTACTTC TRBV6-1 NA TRBD2 TRBJ2-7
CASAPRGPGGYTF TGTGCCAGCGCCCCGAGGGGCCCCGGTGGCTACACCTTC TRBV5-8 many NA TRBJ1-2